This entry lists 20 T cell receptor beta chains sequenced from one sample in a study of blood T cell repertoires in COVID-19. Some clones are missing from TCRdb's copy, which holds only in-frame ones; the method was immunoSEQ multiplex PCR. Of 250,000 or so clones listed, about nine tenths are singletons. Material: peripheral blood. These receptors all come from a woman aged 55 to 70 with acute or convalescent COVID-19.

The chain has TRBV2 and TRBJ1-6, with 7 bases matching TRBD1. Germline assignment: CDR1 SNHLY and CDR2 FYNNEI. This CDR3 region has 16 residues. J gave up 7 bases and V 3 bases, and 9 bases lay outside the gene matches. The DNA of the CDR3 is TGTGCCAGCAGTGAGGCAGGGGGTGTACGGAATTCACCCCTCCACTTT. It is translated as CASSEAGGVRNSPLHF.

The V gene is TRBV6-5, the J gene TRBJ1-5, with 8 positions matching TRBD1. V was clipped by 2 bases and J by 5 bases; unmatched bases: 5. Germline V gives CDR1 MNHEY, CDR2 SVGAGI. The CDR3 loop spans 15 amino acids. The CDR3 DNA follows: TGTGCCAGCAGTTACGACAGGGGACAGGATCAGCCCCAGCATTTT. Its translation: CASSYDRGQDQPQHF.

In its sample, this clone was seen once. The chain is built from TRBV5-1 and TRBJ2-2; TRBD2 agrees at 10 bases. The CDR3 is 17 amino acids. Unmatched junction bases numbered 6, after V lost 3 bases and J lost 1 base. Germline lookup yields CDR1 SGHRS and CDR2 YFSETQ. Here the CDR3 DNA reads TGCGCCAGCAGCTCGGAAGCTAGCGGGGGGAACACCGGGGAGCTGTTTTTT. Amino acids: CASSSEASGGNTGELFF.

This rearrangement joins TRBV5-1 to TRBJ2-6; tentative D call: TRBD2 (5 bases). The germline V gene encodes CDR1 SGHRS and CDR2 YFSETQ. Trimming cost V 4 bases and J 0 bases, with 11 bases left between them. This CDR3 is built from 16 residues. Here the CDR3 DNA reads TGCGCCAGCAGCCCCGGAGCGGTCTCTGGGGCCAACGTCCTGACTTTC. Residues: CASSPGAVSGANVLTF.

This clone was recorded once. The chain has TRBV4-1 and TRBJ1-3; tentative D call: TRBD1 (5 bases). The CDR3 sequence is 16 residues long. CDR1 and CDR2 (germline): MGHRA, YSYEKL. The V end lost 4 bases, the J end lost 0 bases, and 13 bases lay between the germline ends. The chain's CDR3 is CASSREGTNSGNTIYF. The CDR3 DNA reads as TGCGCCAGCAGCCGCGAAGGGACTAACTCTGGAAACACCATATATTTT.

The chain's CDR3 is CASRSRQGDTQYF. Written as DNA, the CDR3 is TGTGCCAGCAGATCCCGACAGGGGGATACGCAGTATTTT. The rearrangement links TRBV6-5 to TRBJ2-3, with 8 positions matching TRBD1. This CDR3 has 13 residues. Germline V gene lookup returns CDR1 MNHEY and CDR2 SVGAGI. With 6 bases clipped from V and 6 bases from J, the junction kept 5 bases outside the gene matches.

This clone appeared once. J is TRBJ1-2 and V is TRBV10-1, with 7 bases fitting TRBD1. V lost 6 bases to trimming and J lost 12 bases; unmatched junction nucleotides: 13. Per germline, CDR1 WNHNN and CDR2 SYGVQD (reference sequence). The CDR3 is 13 residues long. As DNA, the CDR3 is TGCGCCAGCAGCCGGGACAGTCTGTCTGAACACACCTTC. Its protein is CASSRDSLSEHTF.

The chain uses TRBV10-3 and TRBJ1-6; 7 bases align to TRBD1. From germline, CDR1 is ENHRY and CDR2 SYGVKD. CDR3 length: 13 amino acids. V shed 8 bases and J 3 bases; nucleotides not matched to a gene: 1. The CDR3 loop is CAIGTDYNSPLHF. The CDR3 DNA sequence: TGTGCCATCGGGACAGACTATAATTCACCCCTCCACTTT.

This chain connects TRBV12-5 to TRBJ2-2; D is perhaps TRBD1 (5 bases). The germline V and J ends were trimmed by 6 bases and 3 bases, with 14 bases remaining between them. The germline CDR1 and CDR2 sequences are LGHNT and FRNRAP. The CDR3 runs to 15 residues. DNA of the CDR3: TGTGCTAGTGGACATGCCAGGGCCTACACCGGGGAGCTGTTTTTT. Translated, it gives CASGHARAYTGELFF.

The chain carries TRBV5-1 and TRBJ1-5, with a weak D call TRBD1 (5 bases). V lost 3 bases to trimming and J lost 0 bases, with 7 bases between them. The CDR3 contains 14 residues. The germline V gene has CDR1 SGHRS and CDR2 YFSETQ. The CDR3 protein is CASSSGGSNQPQHF. The CDR3 DNA is TGCGCCAGCAGCTCGGGGGGTAGCAATCAGCCCCAGCATTTT.

The CDR3 DNA is TGTGCCAGCAGCCAAGGTCGCAGGGCTTCACCCCTCCACTTT. Amino acid sequence: CASSQGRRASPLHF. V gene TRBV4-2 combines with J gene TRBJ1-6; D perhaps matches TRBD1 (5 bases). CDR3 length: 14 residues. Germline CDR1 LGHNA, CDR2 YNFKEQ. The V end was cut by 1 base, the J end by 9 bases, with 10 bases between.

The chain couples TRBV19 to TRBJ2-1, with 10 bases matching TRBD1. V lost 5 bases to trimming and J lost 6 bases; unmatched junction nucleotides: 4. This CDR3 is built from 14 residues. The germline CDR1 and CDR2 sequences are LNHDA and SQIVND (reference sequence). The CDR3 protein is CASSRQGALNEQFF. The CDR3 DNA follows: TGTGCCAGTAGTCGACAGGGGGCGCTCAATGAGCAGTTCTTC.

The J gene is TRBJ1-6, the V gene TRBV10-3; 8 nucleotides agree with TRBD1. V shed 5 bases, J shed 9 bases, and the junction held 9 bases outside the gene matches. CDR3 size: 15 residues. CDR1 ENHRY and CDR2 SYGVKD come from the germline V gene. The chain's CDR3 is CAISSSSGGASPLHF. CDR3 nucleotides: TGTGCCATCAGTTCTTCATCAGGGGGCGCTTCACCCCTCCACTTT.

The chain's CDR3 is CASSTGTGQHEQYF. Here the CDR3 DNA reads TGTGCCAGCAGTACCGGGACAGGGCAACACGAGCAGTACTTC. This chain connects TRBV27 to TRBJ2-7; TRBD1 agrees at 9 bases. CDR3 length: 14 amino acids. V shed 5 bases, J shed 5 bases, and the junction held 7 bases outside the gene matches. Germline V gene sequence: CDR1 MNHEY, CDR2 SMNVEV (reference sequence).

The rearrangement uses TRBV18 and TRBJ1-3; 7 bases agree with TRBD1. Germline CDR1 KGHSH, CDR2 LQKENI. V shed 5 bases, J shed 4 bases, and the junction held 2 bases outside the gene matches. There are 13 residues in the CDR3. In nucleotides, the CDR3 is TGTGCCAGCTCAGGGACAGAAGGAAACACCATATATTTT. Its translation: CASSGTEGNTIYF.

The gene calls are TRBV5-5 and TRBJ2-7; TRBD2 is a possible D gene (6 bases). V gave up 0 bases and J gave up 2 bases, with 12 bases separating them. The CDR3 loop spans 15 amino acids. Per germline, CDR1 SGHKS and CDR2 YYEKEE (reference sequence). CDR3: CASSLESSEAYEQYF. CDR3 DNA: TGTGCCAGCAGCTTGGAGTCTAGCGAGGCCTACGAGCAGTACTTC.

J is TRBJ1-1 and V is TRBV5-8; D remains unclear. The germline V gene encodes CDR1 SGHTS and CDR2 YDEGEE. V lost 4 bases and J lost 5, with 15 bases in between. The CDR3 totals 14 residues. Here the CDR3 DNA reads TGTGCCAGCAGCGCGGCCCTCGGGGTTACTGAAGCTTTCTTT. Protein sequence: CASSAALGVTEAFF.

The chain has TRBV30 and TRBJ1-1, with a tentative D call TRBD1 (6 bases). The CDR3 is made up of 15 amino acids. Trimming left V 4 bases short and J 0 bases short, with 15 bases between. Germline-derived CDR1 and CDR2 are GTSNPN and SVGIG (reference sequence). This CDR3 reads CAWTRDRKLNTEAFF. DNA of the CDR3: TGTGCCTGGACAAGAGACAGGAAACTGAACACTGAAGCTTTCTTT. Filled out from reference TRBV30 and TRBJ1-1, the complete variable domain reads SQTIHQWPATLVQPVGSPLSLECTVEGTSNPNLYWYRQAAGRGLQLLFYSVGIGQISSEVPQNLSASRPQDRQFILSSKKLLLSDSGFYLCAWTRDRKLNTEAFFGQGTRLTVV.

The genes are TRBV19 and TRBJ1-5; 10 bases match TRBD1. This CDR3 is 15 amino acids long. Per the germline V gene, CDR1 is LNHDA and CDR2 is SQIVND (reference sequence). V lost 8 bases and J lost 3; bases outside the gene matches: 7. The CDR3 is CASDRQGAVNQPQHF. CDR3 coding DNA: TGTGCCAGTGACAGACAGGGGGCAGTCAATCAGCCCCAGCATTTT.

J is TRBJ2-7 and V is TRBV29-1; 9 nucleotides match TRBD1. The trim removed 8 bases at V and 2 bases at J, leaving 7 bases unmatched. Germline V gene sequence: CDR1 SQVTM, CDR2 ANQGSEA. This CDR3 contains 13 residues. The CDR3 DNA reads TGCAGCATACGTGGACAGGGGCCCTACGAGCAGTACTTC. Protein: CSIRGQGPYEQYF.